This is a list of T cell receptor beta chains from one sample in a study of cytomegalovirus exposure and HLA in healthy donors. The table came from immunoSEQ multiplex PCR; TCRdb's copy has only in-frame clones and leaves some out. The sample shows 100,000 to 120,000 clones, 86% of them seen only once. Sequencing input: PBMCs. These receptors all stem from a man aged 35 to 55 in good health and CMV-seronegative. CDR3s leave out the opening cysteine and the closing phenylalanine or tryptophan. Some rows have no size entry. The others give once, few or many, or a class for an expanded clone.

size,V,CDR3
.,TRBV2,ASSGTTGGSWSNQPQH
.,TRBV28,ASSSPPRVRSNQPQH
.,TRBV4-2,ASSPPKKGTTGRNSPLH
.,TRBV2,ASSGGHNQPQH
.,TRBV5-1,ASSLGPTLV
.,TRBV30,AWSILGQGNQPQH
.,TRBV9,ASSRSGNFSYNEQF
.,TRBV5-4,ASLIVRENEKLF
.,TRBV10-3,AISGNTEAF
.,TRBV5-1,ASSKGTGGTEAF
.,TRBV30,AWSETESNSPLH
.,TRBV15,ATSNDRVDTEAF
.,TRBV19,ASSIQGSTDTQY
.,TRBV10-3,AISTDRGKNQPQH
.,TRBV7-9,ASSLRRTGDYGYT
.,TRBV19,ASRTTGNSNQPQH
.,TRBV5-4,ASRQASSYNSPLH
.,TRBV7-9,ASSLAGRETQY
.,TRBV5-6,ASSPTGGPGNTIY
.,TRBV6-6,ASSYASDTQY
.,TRBV10-3,AAGTGGFEQY
.,TRBV21-1,ASSKVGQGGSPLH
once,TRBV28,ASRGTGETYEQY
.,TRBV7-3,ASRAGMNTEAF
once,TRBV2,ASSATGKQPQH
.,TRBV5-6,ASSLGRYNTGELF
.,TRBV18,ASSPVGGLSYGYT
.,TRBV6-1,ASTPRQGRTGELF
.,TRBV7-6,ASSLIGSGKNSPLH
.,TRBV7-2,ASSPQVGSGFYGYT
.,TRBV6-5,ASSYRAGIGEAF